Listed here is a single T cell receptor beta chain. Its antigen is currently unknown. The data were taken from a study of cytomegalovirus exposure and HLA in healthy donors. General observations from the study: In an earlier analysis, most TCR beta V segments were productive about 90% or about 30% of the time. In vitro confirmation showed three CMV-associated chains to be CMV antigen specific.

Losses at the gene ends were 7 bases for V and 7 bases for J; bases not matched to a gene: 12. The CDR3 runs to 15 residues. Germline V gene lookup returns CDR1 SGDLS and CDR2 YYNGEE. PCR employed 60 Vbeta and 13 Jbeta primers. Here immunoSEQ multiplex PCR was the method, and the copy in TCRdb shows in-frame clones only, minus some. The sample lists 150,000 to 200,000 clones, roughly 13% occurring once. The receptor was derived from a man in his fifties in good health and CMV-seropositive. The chain couples TRBV9 to TRBJ2-1, with 9 bases identical to TRBD2. Sequenced material: PBMCs. The CDR3 nucleotides are TGTGCCAGCCTCCGAGGAAGCGGGGGGCGGAATGAGCAGTTCTTC. This sequence encodes CASLRGSGGRNEQFF.